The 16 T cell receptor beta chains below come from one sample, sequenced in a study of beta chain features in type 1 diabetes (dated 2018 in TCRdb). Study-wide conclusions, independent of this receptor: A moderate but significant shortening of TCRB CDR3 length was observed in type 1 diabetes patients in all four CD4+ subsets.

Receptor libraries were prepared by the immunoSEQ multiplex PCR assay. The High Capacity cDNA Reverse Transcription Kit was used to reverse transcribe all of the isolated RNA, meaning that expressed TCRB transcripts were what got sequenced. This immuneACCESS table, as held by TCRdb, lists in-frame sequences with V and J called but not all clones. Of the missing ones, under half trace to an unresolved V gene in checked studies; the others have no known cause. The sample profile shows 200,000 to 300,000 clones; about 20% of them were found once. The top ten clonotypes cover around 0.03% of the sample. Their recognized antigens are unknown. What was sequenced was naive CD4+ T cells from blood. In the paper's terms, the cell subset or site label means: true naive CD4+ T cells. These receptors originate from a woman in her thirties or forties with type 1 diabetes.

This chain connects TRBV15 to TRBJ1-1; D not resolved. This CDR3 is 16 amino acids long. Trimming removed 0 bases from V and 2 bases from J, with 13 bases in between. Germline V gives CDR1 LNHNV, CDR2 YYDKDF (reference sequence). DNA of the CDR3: TGTGCCACCAGCAGAGATGGCGTGGCGGATAACACTGAAGCTTTCTTT. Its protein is CATSRDGVADNTEAFF.

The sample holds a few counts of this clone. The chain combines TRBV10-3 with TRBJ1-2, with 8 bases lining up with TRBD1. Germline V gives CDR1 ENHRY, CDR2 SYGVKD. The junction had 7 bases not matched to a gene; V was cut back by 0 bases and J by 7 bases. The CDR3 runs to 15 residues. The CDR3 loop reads CAISESKQGASGYTF. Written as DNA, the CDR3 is TGTGCCATCAGTGAGTCGAAGCAGGGGGCGAGTGGCTACACCTTC.

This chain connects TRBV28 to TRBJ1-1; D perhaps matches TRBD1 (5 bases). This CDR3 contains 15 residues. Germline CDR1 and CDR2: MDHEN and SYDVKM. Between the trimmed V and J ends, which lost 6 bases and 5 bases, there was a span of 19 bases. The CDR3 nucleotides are TGTGCCAGCAGCGACGCAGGGAAGATGGGGACTGAAGCTTTCTTT. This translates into CASSDAGKMGTEAFF.

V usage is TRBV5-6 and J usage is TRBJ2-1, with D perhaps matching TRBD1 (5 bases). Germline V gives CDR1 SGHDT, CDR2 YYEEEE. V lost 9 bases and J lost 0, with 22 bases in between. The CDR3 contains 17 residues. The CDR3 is CAIQHTSERGSYNEQFF. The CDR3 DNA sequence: TGTGCCATCCAGCATACCAGCGAAAGGGGCTCCTACAATGAGCAGTTCTTC.

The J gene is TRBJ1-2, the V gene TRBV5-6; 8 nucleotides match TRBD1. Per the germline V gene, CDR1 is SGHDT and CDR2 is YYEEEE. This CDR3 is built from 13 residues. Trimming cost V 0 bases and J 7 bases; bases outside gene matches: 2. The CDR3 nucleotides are TGTGCCAGCAGCTTGGACAGGGGGGGTGGCTACACCTTC. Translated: CASSLDRGGGYTF.

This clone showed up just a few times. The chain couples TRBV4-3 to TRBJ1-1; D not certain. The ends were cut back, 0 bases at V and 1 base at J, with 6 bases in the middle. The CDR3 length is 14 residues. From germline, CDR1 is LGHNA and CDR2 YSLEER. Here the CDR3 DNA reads TGCGCCAGCAGCCAAGATGTGAGGAACACTGAAGCTTTCTTT. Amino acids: CASSQDVRNTEAFF.

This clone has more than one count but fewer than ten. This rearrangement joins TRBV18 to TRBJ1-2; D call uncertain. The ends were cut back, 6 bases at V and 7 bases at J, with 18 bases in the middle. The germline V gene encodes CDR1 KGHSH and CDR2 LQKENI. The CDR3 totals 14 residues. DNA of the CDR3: TGTGCCAGCTCGCCAACAGATCCCCTGGGTGGCTACACCTTC. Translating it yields CASSPTDPLGGYTF.

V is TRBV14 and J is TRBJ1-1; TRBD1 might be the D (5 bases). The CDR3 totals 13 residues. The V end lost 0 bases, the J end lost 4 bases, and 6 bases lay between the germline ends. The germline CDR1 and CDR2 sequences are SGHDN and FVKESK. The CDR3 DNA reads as TGTGCCAGCAGCCAAGACCAGGGCACTGAAGCTTTCTTT. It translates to CASSQDQGTEAFF. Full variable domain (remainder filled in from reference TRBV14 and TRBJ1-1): EAGVTQFPSHSVIEKGQTVTLRCDPISGHDNLYWYRRVMGKEIKFLLHFVKESKQDESGMPNNRFLAERTGGTYSTLKVQPAELEDSGVYFCASSQDQGTEAFFGQGTRLTVV.

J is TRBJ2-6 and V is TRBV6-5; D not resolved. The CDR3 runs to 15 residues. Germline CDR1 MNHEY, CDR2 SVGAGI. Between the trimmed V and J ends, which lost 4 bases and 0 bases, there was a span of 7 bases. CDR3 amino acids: CASSSSSSGANVLTF. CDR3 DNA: TGTGCCAGCAGTTCCTCCAGCTCTGGGGCCAACGTCCTGACTTTC.

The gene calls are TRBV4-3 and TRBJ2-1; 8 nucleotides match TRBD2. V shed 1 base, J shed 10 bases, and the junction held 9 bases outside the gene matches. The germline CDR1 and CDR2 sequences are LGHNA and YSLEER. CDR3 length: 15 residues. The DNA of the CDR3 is TGCGCCAGCAGCCAAGCCAAGCGGGGGAATGGCGAGCAGTTCTTC. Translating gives CASSQAKRGNGEQFF.

This CDR3 reads CASSGDRNQPQHF. The CDR3 coding sequence is TGTGCCAGCTCAGGGGACAGAAATCAGCCCCAGCATTTT. This chain connects TRBV18 to TRBJ1-5; 7 positions agree with TRBD1. CDR3 size: 13 residues. Trimming cost V 5 bases and J 4 bases; bases outside gene matches: 2. From germline, CDR1 is KGHSH and CDR2 LQKENI.

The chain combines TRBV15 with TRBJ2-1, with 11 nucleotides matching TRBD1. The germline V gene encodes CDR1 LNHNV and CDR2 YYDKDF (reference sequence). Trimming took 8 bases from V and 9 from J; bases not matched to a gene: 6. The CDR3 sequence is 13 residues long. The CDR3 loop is CATRGQGAGEQFF. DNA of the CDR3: TGTGCCACCCGCGGACAGGGGGCTGGTGAGCAGTTCTTC.

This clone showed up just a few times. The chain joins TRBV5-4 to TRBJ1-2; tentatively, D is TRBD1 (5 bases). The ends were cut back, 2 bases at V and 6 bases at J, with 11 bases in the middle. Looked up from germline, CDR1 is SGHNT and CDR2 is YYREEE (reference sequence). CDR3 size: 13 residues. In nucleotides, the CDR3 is TGTGCCAGCAGCTTACTGGACAACCATGGCTACACCTTC. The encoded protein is CASSLLDNHGYTF.

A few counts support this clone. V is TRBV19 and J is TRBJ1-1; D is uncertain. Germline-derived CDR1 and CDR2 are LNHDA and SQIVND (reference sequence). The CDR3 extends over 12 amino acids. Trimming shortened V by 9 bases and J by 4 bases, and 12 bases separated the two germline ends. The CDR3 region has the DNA TGTGCCAGCGGGAGGGTTACCACTGAAGCTTTCTTT. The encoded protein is CASGRVTTEAFF.

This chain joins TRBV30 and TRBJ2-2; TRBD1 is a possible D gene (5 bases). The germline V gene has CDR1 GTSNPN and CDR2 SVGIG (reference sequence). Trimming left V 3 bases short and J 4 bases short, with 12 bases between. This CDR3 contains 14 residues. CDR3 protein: CAWSQGGTTGELFF. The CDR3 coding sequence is TGTGCCTGGAGCCAGGGTGGTACCACCGGGGAGCTGTTTTTT. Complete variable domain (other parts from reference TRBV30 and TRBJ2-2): SQTIHQWPATLVQPVGSPLSLECTVEGTSNPNLYWYRQAAGRGLQLLFYSVGIGQISSEVPQNLSASRPQDRQFILSSKKLLLSDSGFYLCAWSQGGTTGELFFGEGSRLTVL.

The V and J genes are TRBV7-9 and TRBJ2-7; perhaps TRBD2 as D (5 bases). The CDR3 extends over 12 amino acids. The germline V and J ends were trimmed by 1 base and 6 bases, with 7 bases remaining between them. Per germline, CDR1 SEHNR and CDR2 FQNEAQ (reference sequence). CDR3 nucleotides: TGTGCCAGCAGCTTAGAGGCGGGCGAGCAGTACTTC. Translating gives CASSLEAGEQYF.